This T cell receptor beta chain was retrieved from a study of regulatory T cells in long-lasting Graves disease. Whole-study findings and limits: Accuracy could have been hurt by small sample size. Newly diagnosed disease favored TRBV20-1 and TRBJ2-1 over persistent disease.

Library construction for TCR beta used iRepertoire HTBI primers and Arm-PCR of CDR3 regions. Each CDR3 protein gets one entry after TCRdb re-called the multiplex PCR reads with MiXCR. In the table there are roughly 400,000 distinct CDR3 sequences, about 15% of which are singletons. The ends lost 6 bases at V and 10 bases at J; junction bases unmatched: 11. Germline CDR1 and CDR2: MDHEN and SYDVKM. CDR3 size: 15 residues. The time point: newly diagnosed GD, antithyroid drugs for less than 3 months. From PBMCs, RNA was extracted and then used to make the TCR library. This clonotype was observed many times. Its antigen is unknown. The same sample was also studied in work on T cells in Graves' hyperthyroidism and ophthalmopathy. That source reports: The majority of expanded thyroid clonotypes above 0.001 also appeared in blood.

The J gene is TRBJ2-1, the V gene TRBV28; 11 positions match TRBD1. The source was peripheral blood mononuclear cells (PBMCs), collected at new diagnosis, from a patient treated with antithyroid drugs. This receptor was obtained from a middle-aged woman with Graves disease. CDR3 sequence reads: CASSSDRGHLSEQFF. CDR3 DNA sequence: TGTGCCAGCAGCTCGGACAGGGGGCATTTAAGCGAGCAGTTCTTC.